This T cell receptor beta chain was identified during a study of blood T cell repertoires in COVID-19. Original methodology: Nucleated cell counts were estimated from reference gene primer amplification. TCRdb keeps only in-frame clones here, not all; method: immunoSEQ multiplex PCR. D and trimming come from the DNA, and the V and J calls and clone size come from that table. Of about 250,000 clones listed, 80% to 90% are singletons. The source is a man between 35 and 55 years old with active or convalescent COVID-19. Sequencing input: peripheral blood.

CDR3 sequence reads: CASTTGRMNTEAFF. The CDR3 coding sequence is TGTGCCAGCACCACGGGGAGGATGAACACTGAAGCTTTCTTT. V usage is TRBV28 and J usage is TRBJ1-1, with D uncertain. V shed 7 bases and J shed 0 bases, with 12 bases lying between them. Germline assignment: CDR1 MDHEN and CDR2 SYDVKM. There are 14 residues in the CDR3.